One and the same sample provided the 32 T cell receptor beta chains below, sequenced in a study of cytomegalovirus exposure and HLA in healthy donors. The PCR employed 60 Vbeta primers together with 13 Jbeta primers. The protocol was immunoSEQ multiplex PCR, while the TCRdb copy is restricted to in-frame clones and leaves out a portion. This table holds approximately 100,000 clones, over 70% found once. Sequenced input: PBMCs. The receptors were gathered from a boy aged 5 to 17 in good health and CMV-seronegative.

V is TRBV2 and J is TRBJ2-2; 7 bases fit TRBD1. Trimming cost V 9 bases and J 8 bases; bases outside gene matches: 12. Germline V gives CDR1 SNHLY, CDR2 FYNNEI. The CDR3 has 14 amino acids. In nucleotides, the CDR3 is TGTGCCAGTACGCTCAACAGGGGAGCGGGGGAGCTGTTTTTT. Residues: CASTLNRGAGELFF.

This clone was seen a few times. The J gene is TRBJ2-1, the V gene TRBV5-6; 7 bases fit TRBD1. There are 14 residues in the CDR3. Trimming removed 0 bases from V and 4 bases from J; junction bases left unmatched: 1. Germline CDR1 and CDR2: SGHDT and YYEEEE. CDR3 sequence reads: CASSLGQGYNEQFF. In DNA form, the CDR3 reads TGTGCCAGCAGCTTGGGACAGGGATACAATGAGCAGTTCTTC.

This chain connects TRBV30 to TRBJ2-2; 8 nucleotides align to TRBD2. Losses at the gene ends were 1 base for V and 5 bases for J; bases not matched to a gene: 6. The CDR3 length is 15 residues. The V gene's germline CDR1 is GTSNPN and CDR2 SVGIG (reference sequence). Here the CDR3 reads CAWSDTGRGTGELFF. Here the CDR3 DNA reads TGTGCCTGGAGTGATACCGGGAGGGGGACCGGGGAGCTGTTTTTT.

The chain joins TRBV7-9 to TRBJ2-1; TRBD2 is a possible D gene (5 bases). Trimming took off 0 bases at V and 12 bases at J, with 15 bases between the two ends. This CDR3 has 14 amino acids. The germline V gene has CDR1 SEHNR and CDR2 FQNEAQ (reference sequence). The CDR3 DNA reads as TGTGCCAGCAGCTTAGCAGGAGGCGGCAACGGGCAGTTCTTC. This sequence encodes CASSLAGGGNGQFF.

V gene TRBV5-6 combines with J gene TRBJ2-2; perhaps TRBD1 as D (6 bases). Trimming pared 2 bases from V and 0 bases from J, leaving 11 bases between. This CDR3 has 16 amino acids. CDR1 SGHDT and CDR2 YYEEEE come from the germline V gene. Here the CDR3 reads CASSFLDRTNTGELFF. The CDR3 DNA is TGTGCCAGCAGCTTTCTGGACAGAACGAACACCGGGGAGCTGTTTTTT.

The sample holds one count of this clone. This rearrangement joins TRBV11-2 to TRBJ1-1; D gene ambiguous. Deletions cut 0 bases from V and 5 bases from J, with 16 bases between. Germline V gene sequence: CDR1 SGHAT, CDR2 FQNNGV. The CDR3 runs to 16 residues. DNA of the CDR3: TGTGCCAGCAGCTTAGATAAGCTGAGGGTGAGGACTGAAGCTTTCTTT. Amino acid sequence: CASSLDKLRVRTEAFF. The full variable domain, its missing parts supplied by reference TRBV11-2 and TRBJ1-1, is EAGVAQSPRYKIIEKRQSVAFWCNPISGHATLYWYQQILGQGPKLLIQFQNNGVVDDSQLPKDRFSAERLKGVDSTLKIQPAKLEDSAVYLCASSLDKLRVRTEAFFGQGTRLTVV.

This chain uses TRBV7-6 with TRBJ2-7; D uncertain. The CDR3 contains 13 residues. V lost 3 bases and J lost 2, with 8 bases in between. Germline V gene data show CDR1 as SGHVS and CDR2 as FNYEAQ. CDR3 DNA: TGTGCCAGCAGCTTTCGTGGAGCCTACGAGCAGTACTTC. It encodes CASSFRGAYEQYF.

The chain has TRBV5-1 and TRBJ2-3; TRBD1 agrees at 11 bases. The germline CDR1 and CDR2 sequences are SGHRS and YFSETQ. The CDR3 is 16 amino acids. Trimming at V came to 3 bases and at J to 0 bases, leaving 3 bases not matched to a gene. CDR3 DNA sequence: TGCGCCAGCAGCTGGACAGGGGGCACTAGCACAGATACGCAGTATTTT. Residues: CASSWTGGTSTDTQYF. The whole variable domain, filled in from reference TRBV5-1 and TRBJ2-3, reads KAGVTQTPRYLIKTRGQQVTLSCSPISGHRSVSWYQQTPGQGLQFLFEYFSETQRNKGNFPGRFSGRQFSNSRSEMNVSTLELGDSALYLCASSWTGGTSTDTQYFGPGTRLTVL.

This clone was counted only a few times. The J gene is TRBJ2-7, the V gene TRBV7-9, with 11 bases fitting TRBD1. J was trimmed by 5 bases and V by 1 base; bases with no gene match: 7. The CDR3 is 16 amino acids. Germline V lookup: CDR1 SEHNR, CDR2 FQNEAQ (reference sequence). The CDR3 DNA is TGTGCCAGCAGCTTAGGGGCCGGGACAGGGGGGAACGAGCAGTACTTC. This sequence encodes CASSLGAGTGGNEQYF.

The CDR3: CASRQVFFEKLFF. Written as DNA, the CDR3 is TGTGCCAGCAGACAGGTTTTTTTTGAAAAACTGTTTTTT. The V and J genes are TRBV28 and TRBJ1-4; D is possibly TRBD1 (5 bases). Between the trimmed V and J ends, which lost 6 bases and 7 bases, there was a span of 12 bases. The germline gives CDR1 MDHEN, CDR2 SYDVKM. The length of the CDR3 is 13 residues.

In this sample, this clone turned up once. This sequence joins TRBV30 and TRBJ1-5; a weak D match, TRBD1 (5 bases). CDR3 size: 14 residues. Trimming shortened V by 4 bases and J by 6 bases, and 16 bases separated the two germline ends. In germline, CDR1 is GTSNPN, CDR2 SVGIG (reference sequence). Here the CDR3 DNA reads TGTGCCTGGACCGCTGCGGGGGGTGTTCAGCCCCAGCATTTT. It specifies CAWTAAGGVQPQHF.

This rearrangement joins TRBV27 to TRBJ1-5; 8 bases are shared with TRBD1. V lost 4 bases to trimming and J lost 2 bases; unmatched junction nucleotides: 16. CDR3 size: 19 residues. CDR1 MNHEY and CDR2 SMNVEV come from the germline V gene (reference sequence). Here the CDR3 DNA reads TGTGCCAGCAGTTCCCCCGGGTCCCGACAGGGGCAGGGCAATCAGCCCCAGCATTTT. It encodes CASSSPGSRQGQGNQPQHF.

The chain combines TRBV11-3 with TRBJ1-1; the D is unclear. CDR1 is SGHNT and CDR2 is YENEEA in the germline V gene. CDR3 length: 12 residues. V was cut by 2 bases and J by 3 bases, with 4 bases left in between. CDR3 residues: CASSLLYTEAFF. The CDR3 coding sequence is TGTGCCAGCAGCTTACTCTACACTGAAGCTTTCTTT.

The chain links TRBV9 to TRBJ2-7; D perhaps matches TRBD1 (5 bases). The CDR3 runs to 15 residues. The germline V and J ends were trimmed by 0 bases and 2 bases, with 12 bases remaining between them. Germline CDR1 is SGDLS and CDR2 is YYNGEE. The CDR3 is CASSVDPGPTYEQYF. CDR3 bases: TGTGCCAGCAGCGTAGATCCAGGGCCGACCTACGAGCAGTACTTC.

The chain recombines TRBV13 with TRBJ1-2; 8 bases match TRBD1. Germline CDR1 is PRHDT and CDR2 is FYEKMQ (reference sequence). The CDR3 is made up of 17 amino acids. The V and J ends lost 1 base and 1 base, in that order; junction bases with no gene match: 8. The CDR3, as DNA: TGTGCCAGCAGCTTAGTCCCTAAACAGGGGGGTAACTATGGCTACACCTTC. It is translated as CASSLVPKQGGNYGYTF.

The J gene is TRBJ2-7, the V gene TRBV27; 8 bases are a match to TRBD2. The germline V gene encodes CDR1 MNHEY and CDR2 SMNVEV (reference sequence). The CDR3 contains 15 residues. The trim removed 5 bases at V and 6 bases at J, leaving 12 bases unmatched. The CDR3 sequence is CASSRAGTSYGEQYF. DNA of the CDR3: TGTGCCAGCAGTCGTGCCGGGACTAGTTACGGCGAGCAGTACTTC.

The gene calls are TRBV11-3 and TRBJ2-7, with D maybe TRBD2 (6 bases). V lost 2 bases and J lost 4, with 18 bases in between. This CDR3 is built from 16 residues. Germline V CDR1 and CDR2: SGHNT, YENEEA. In DNA, the CDR3 is TGTGCCAGCAGCTTACCTCCTTCTAGCGAGATTTACGAGCAGTACTTC. As protein: CASSLPPSSEIYEQYF.

This chain connects TRBV4-3 to TRBJ2-7; TRBD1 matches 9 bases. V shed 3 bases and J 1 base; nucleotides not matched to a gene: 4. This CDR3 contains 15 residues. Germline loops: CDR1 LGHNA, CDR2 YSLEER. CDR3 amino acids: CASSQGQGRSYEQYF. As DNA, the CDR3 is TGCGCCAGCAGCCAGGGACAGGGACGATCCTACGAGCAGTACTTC.

This rearrangement joins TRBV7-2 to TRBJ2-1; 7 bases are shared with TRBD1. The CDR3 has 15 residues. The V gene end was trimmed by 0 bases and the J gene end by 4 bases; junction bases not matched to a gene: 3. Germline V gives CDR1 SGHTA, CDR2 FQGNSA. As DNA, the CDR3 is TGTGCCAGCAGCTTAGCGGGGACAGCTTACAATGAGCAGTTCTTC. This encodes CASSLAGTAYNEQFF.

The CDR3 bases are TGCGCCAGCAGCTTGTGGGGGGTTTCTAGCACAGATACGCAGTATTTT. This gives the protein CASSLWGVSSTDTQYF. This chain links TRBV5-1 with TRBJ2-3; the D gene is possibly TRBD2 (6 bases). This CDR3 spans 16 amino acids. Trimming took 1 base from V and 0 from J, leaving 12 bases between them. CDR1 is SGHRS, CDR2 YFSETQ, per germline. The complete variable domain, with remaining parts taken from reference TRBV5-1 and TRBJ2-3, reads KAGVTQTPRYLIKTRGQQVTLSCSPISGHRSVSWYQQTPGQGLQFLFEYFSETQRNKGNFPGRFSGRQFSNSRSEMNVSTLELGDSALYLCASSLWGVSSTDTQYFGPGTRLTVL.

This clone was observed a few times. V is TRBV5-6 and J is TRBJ2-7, with 8 bases aligning to TRBD1. Per germline, CDR1 SGHDT and CDR2 YYEEEE. V lost 4 bases, J lost 1 base, and 4 bases stayed unmatched. The CDR3 is 14 residues long. CDR3 in amino acids: CASSPQGASYEQYF. CDR3 in DNA: TGTGCCAGCAGCCCTCAGGGGGCGTCCTACGAGCAGTACTTC.

The chain recombines TRBV12-5 with TRBJ2-1; D is undetermined. The CDR3 has 16 amino acids. From germline, CDR1 is LGHNT and CDR2 FRNRAP. Trimming left V 2 bases short and J 2 bases short, with 13 bases between. Written as DNA, the CDR3 is TGTGCTAGTGGTTTGCTCTACCGACGGGCCTACAATGAGCAGTTCTTC. Protein product: CASGLLYRRAYNEQFF.

The V gene is TRBV6-6, the J gene TRBJ2-3; 7 positions agree with TRBD2. CDR1 and CDR2 (germline): MNHNY, SVGAGI (reference sequence). The CDR3 is 14 amino acids. V was clipped by 2 bases and J by 3 bases; unmatched bases: 2. The CDR3 nucleotides read TGTGCCAGCAGTTACCCGGGAGGAACAGATACGCAGTATTTT. It is translated as CASSYPGGTDTQYF.

The chain joins TRBV28 to TRBJ1-1; possible D gene TRBD1, 6 bases. This CDR3 comprises 15 residues. Germline CDR1 is MDHEN and CDR2 is SYDVKM. V lost 2 bases and J 4 bases, leaving 14 bases between the germline ends. The CDR3 spells CASSLSQGWVTEAFF. Here the CDR3 DNA reads TGTGCCAGCAGTTTAAGCCAGGGGTGGGTCACTGAAGCTTTCTTT.

The chain carries TRBV7-3 and TRBJ2-5, with 7 bases identical to TRBD2. The CDR3 is 14 residues long. The trim removed 5 bases at V and 4 bases at J, leaving 7 bases unmatched. Looked up from germline, CDR1 is SGHTA and CDR2 is FQGTGA. The chain's CDR3 is CASSPSGIRETQYF. Written as DNA, the CDR3 is TGTGCCAGCAGCCCCAGCGGGATTCGAGAGACCCAGTACTTC.

This clone was counted only a few times. The chain is built from TRBV28 and TRBJ2-6; no clear D gene. Germline CDR1 and CDR2: MDHEN and SYDVKM. This CDR3 contains 15 residues. Between the trimmed V and J ends, which lost 3 bases and 3 bases, there was a span of 9 bases. The CDR3 DNA sequence: TGTGCCAGCAGTTTTCCCCTGAGTGGGGCCAACGTCCTGACTTTC. As protein: CASSFPLSGANVLTF.

This chain links TRBV2 with TRBJ1-1; 7 nucleotides line up with TRBD1. Germline V gives CDR1 SNHLY, CDR2 FYNNEI. This CDR3 comprises 13 residues. With 6 bases clipped from V and 4 bases from J, the junction kept 5 bases outside the gene matches. The DNA for the CDR3 is TGTGCCAGCAGCGGGACAGTCAGCACTGAAGCTTTCTTT. Its protein is CASSGTVSTEAFF.

This clone was counted between two and nine times. The rearrangement links TRBV10-3 to TRBJ1-5, with 8 bases matching TRBD1. The J segment lost 8 bases and the V segment lost 6 bases, leaving 6 bases of the junction unmatched. CDR3 length: 13 residues. Germline CDR1 ENHRY, CDR2 SYGVKD. The CDR3 coding sequence is TGTGCCATCAGCAGAGACAGGGGTGAGCCCCAGCATTTT. It specifies CAISRDRGEPQHF.

This clone was seen only once. This chain connects TRBV2 to TRBJ1-5; 9 nucleotides line up with TRBD1. V was clipped by 7 bases and J by 4 bases; unmatched bases: 8. Germline V gene sequence: CDR1 SNHLY, CDR2 FYNNEI. This CDR3 has 15 amino acids. The CDR3 here is CASTTTGGRNQPQHF. In nucleotides, the CDR3 is TGTGCCAGCACCACAACAGGGGGCCGAAATCAGCCCCAGCATTTT.

This clone was detected only a few times. The J gene is TRBJ1-1, the V gene TRBV6-5; D is undetermined. With 2 bases removed from V and 2 bases from J, the gap between germline ends came to 6 bases. The CDR3 length is 13 residues. The V gene's germline CDR1 is MNHEY and CDR2 SVGAGI. CDR3 in DNA: TGTGCCAGCAGTTACGCGGGTAACACTGAAGCTTTCTTT. Amino acid sequence: CASSYAGNTEAFF.

This clone was counted between two and nine times. J is TRBJ1-1 and V is TRBV19; the D is unclear. Trimming shortened V by 3 bases and J by 2 bases, and 16 bases separated the two germline ends. CDR1 and CDR2 from the germline V gene are LNHDA and SQIVND (reference sequence). The CDR3 loop spans 16 amino acids. CDR3: CASSIRPDTGNTEAFF. For the CDR3, the DNA is TGTGCCAGTAGTATTAGGCCTGATACGGGAAACACTGAAGCTTTCTTT.

In this sample, this clone turned up a few times. V and J are TRBV28 and TRBJ1-5, with 7 bases matching TRBD1. J was trimmed by 6 bases and V by 6 bases; bases with no gene match: 14. Looked up from germline, CDR1 is MDHEN and CDR2 is SYDVKM. The CDR3 totals 16 residues. The CDR3 coding sequence is TGTGCCAGCAGCTACCGACAGGGTATTTCCATTCAGCCCCAGCATTTT. This translates into CASSYRQGISIQPQHF.